This is a list of T cell receptor beta chains from one sample in a study of CD8+ T cells in alopecia areata. TCRdb's table, derived via immunoSEQ multiplex PCR, lists solely in-frame clones and lacks some. The sample has about 180,000 clones; over 55% are singletons. The sample in question was CD4+ T cells sorted from blood, obtained at week 0. The source of these receptors is a human donor with alopecia areata. Both conserved end residues are part of each CDR3. The D gene is left open where the match is weak. Some rows have no size entry. The others give once, few or many, or a class for an expanded clone.

D	V	size	J	CDR3	DNA
NA	TRBV4-3	NA	TRBJ1-1	CASSQEARGGGTEAFF	TGCGCCAGCAGCCAAGAGGCAAGGGGAGGGGGCACTGAAGCTTTCTTT
TRBD2	TRBV9	few	TRBJ2-2	CASSLRLAENTGELFF	TGTGCCAGCAGCCTAAGACTAGCGGAGAACACCGGGGAGCTGTTTTTT
TRBD1	TRBV5-1	once	TRBJ2-3	CASSFGQGFTDTQYF	TGCGCCAGCAGCTTTGGACAGGGCTTCACAGATACGCAGTATTTT
NA	TRBV7-2	NA	TRBJ2-3	CASSTQSTDTQYF	TGTGCCAGCAGCACGCAGAGCACAGATACGCAGTATTTT
NA	TRBV7-2	NA	TRBJ1-4	CASSLLQGTNEKLFF	TGTGCCAGCAGCTTATTGCAGGGTACTAATGAAAAACTGTTTTTT
NA	TRBV28	NA	TRBJ2-7	CASSWGREQYF	TGTGCCAGCAGTTGGGGGCGCGAGCAGTACTTC
NA	TRBV15	NA	TRBJ2-7	CATSSRTYEQYF	TGTGCCACCAGCAGTCGAACTTACGAGCAGTACTTC
NA	TRBV30	NA	TRBJ1-1	CAWMSSGVTEAFF	TGTGCCTGGATGAGTAGTGGTGTCACTGAAGCTTTCTTT
NA	TRBV4-1	NA	TRBJ1-2	CASSQGRRNYGYTF	TGCGCCAGCAGCCAAGGAAGGCGAAACTATGGCTACACCTTC
NA	TRBV5-1	NA	TRBJ2-2	CASSLDSATGELFF	TGCGCCAGCAGCTTGGATTCAGCGACCGGGGAGCTGTTTTTT
NA	TRBV19	few	TRBJ1-2	CASSIVARPGYTF	TGTGCCAGTAGTATCGTAGCGCGCCCCGGCTACACCTTC
TRBD1	TRBV10-3	NA	TRBJ1-2	CAISGDSLRIYGYTF	TGTGCCATCAGCGGGGACAGTCTTAGAATCTATGGCTACACCTTC
NA	TRBV27	few	TRBJ2-7	CASSLGFSYEQYF	TGTGCCAGCAGTCTAGGGTTTTCCTACGAGCAGTACTTC
NA	TRBV30	NA	TRBJ1-1	CAWKGDTEAFF	TGTGCCTGGAAGGGGGACACTGAAGCTTTCTTT
NA	TRBV7-8	NA	TRBJ2-7	CASSLSGTSYEQYF	TGTGCCAGCAGCTTATCCGGGACGAGCTACGAGCAGTACTTC
TRBD2	TRBV7-2	NA	TRBJ2-1	CASSPRLAGNEQFF	TGTGCCAGCAGCCCCAGACTAGCGGGGAATGAGCAGTTCTTC
NA	TRBV27	NA	TRBJ1-2	CASSLGGGSYGYTF	TGTGCCAGCAGTTTAGGAGGAGGGTCGTATGGCTACACCTTC
TRBD2	TRBV29-1	few	TRBJ2-1	CSVRVGLAGPNEQFF	TGCAGCGTTCGGGTGGGACTAGCGGGTCCCAATGAGCAGTTCTTC
NA	TRBV20-1	NA	TRBJ1-1	CSANPDTEAFF	TGCAGTGCTAACCCCGACACTGAAGCTTTCTTT
NA	TRBV7-2	NA	TRBJ2-5	CASSSRQNQETQYF	TGTGCCAGCAGCTCAAGACAGAACCAAGAGACCCAGTACTTC
NA	TRBV29-1	few	TRBJ2-7	CSVGVTSYEQYF	TGCAGCGTTGGTGTAACTTCCTACGAGCAGTACTTC
NA	TRBV10-1	once	TRBJ1-6	CASSESRNSPLHF	TGCGCCAGCAGTGAGTCCAGGAATTCACCCCTCCACTTT
TRBD2	TRBV5-1	few	TRBJ2-2	CASSLPPGLGVTGELFF	TGCGCCAGCAGCCTACCTCCGGGACTAGGGGTCACCGGGGAGCTGTTTTTT
NA	TRBV11-3	few	TRBJ2-6	CASSGDTSGANVLTF	TGTGCCAGCAGCGGGGATACCTCTGGGGCCAACGTCCTGACTTTC
NA	TRBV29-1	NA	TRBJ2-7	CSAAKTGSYEQYF	TGCAGCGCGGCTAAGACGGGCTCCTACGAGCAGTACTTC
TRBD1	TRBV7-2	NA	TRBJ2-5	CASSLGTGETQYF	TGTGCCAGCAGCCTTGGGACAGGGGAGACCCAGTACTTC
NA	TRBV29-1	NA	TRBJ1-1	CSVDTEAFF	TGCAGCGTTGATACTGAAGCTTTCTTT
NA	TRBV7-2	NA	TRBJ2-1	CASSLGGGRTEQFF	TGTGCCAGCAGCTTAGGGGGAGGAAGAACTGAGCAGTTCTTC
NA	TRBV30	NA	TRBJ2-5	CAWSVRGGSETQYF	TGTGCCTGGAGTGTACGCGGCGGGTCAGAGACCCAGTACTTC
NA	TRBV29-1	NA	TRBJ1-2	CSARDTPQNYGYTF	TGCAGCGCCCGGGACACACCCCAAAACTATGGCTACACCTTC
NA	TRBV30	NA	TRBJ2-3	CAWSQKTGDTQYF	TGTGCCTGGTCTCAGAAAACCGGAGATACGCAGTATTTT
NA	TRBV4-3	NA	TRBJ2-3	CASSRGDGDTQYF	TGCGCCAGCAGCCGCGGGGATGGGGATACGCAGTATTTT
NA	TRBV7-2	NA	TRBJ2-4	CASSLGWRGQNIQYF	TGTGCCAGCAGCTTAGGTTGGCGGGGACAAAACATTCAGTACTTC
NA	TRBV12-5	NA	TRBJ2-2	CASGLLANTGELFF	TGTGCTAGTGGTTTGCTAGCGAACACCGGGGAGCTGTTTTTT
TRBD2	TRBV5-1	NA	TRBJ2-2	CASSSTSAGELFF	TGCGCCAGCAGCTCGACTAGCGCCGGGGAGCTGTTTTTT
NA	TRBV11-2	few	TRBJ2-3	CASSLALYDTQYF	TGTGCCAGCAGCTTAGCGCTCTACGATACGCAGTATTTT
NA	TRBV29-1	few	TRBJ2-3	CSVEVTASGTDTQYF	TGCAGCGTTGAAGTAACGGCATCTGGCACAGATACGCAGTATTTT
TRBD1	TRBV5-6	NA	TRBJ1-1	CASSLLLGGSVDKNTEAFF	TGTGCCAGCAGCCTACTACTAGGGGGCTCGGTAGATAAAAACACTGAAGCTTTCTTT